This entry features one T cell receptor beta chain sequence. Antigen: not known. The sample belongs to a study of T cell therapy after organ transplantation. Study outcomes and limitations: Post-therapy reconstitution appeared to include transferred and endogenous clonotypes. Confounding by concurrent antirejection or antiviral medications was not assessed.

Specified time point: 20-29 weeks after completion of therapy. V lost 2 bases to trimming and J lost 1 base, with 9 bases between them. The CDR3 consists of 14 residues. Germline lookup yields CDR1 KGHSH and CDR2 LQKENI. Profiling relied on immunoSEQ multiplex PCR, and the TCRdb table lists in-frame clones only, not all of them. Among over 20,000 clones, about four fifths were seen once, and the ten largest hold under 45%. The material was CD8+ T cells from blood, obtained after autologous CMV-specific T cell therapy. The TCR originated in a human patient who had received a solid organ transplant and had CMV disease. Some T cells may have originated in the graft donor. This chain joins TRBV18 and TRBJ2-7; D is ambiguous. The CDR3 region has the DNA TGTGCCAGCTCACCAGTCCGAGGTTCCTACGAGCAGTACTTC. It yields the protein CASSPVRGSYEQYF. The full variable domain, with the rest looked up from reference TRBV18 and TRBJ2-7, is NAGVMQNPRHLVRRRGQEARLRCSPMKGHSHVYWYRQLPEEGLKFMVYLQKENIIDESGMPKERFSAEFPKEGPSILRIQQVVRGDSAAYFCASSPVRGSYEQYFGPGTRLTVT.